A single sample is the source of the 5 T cell receptor beta chains below, sequenced in a study of OX40 agonist ivuxolimab in advanced cancers. Data came from immunoSEQ multiplex PCR; TCRdb stores just in-frame clones and leaves some out. The sample holds 55,000 to 75,000 clones; approximately 81% are singletons and the top ten take less than 5%. The specimen comprised CD4+ or CD8+ T cells sorted from blood, sampled in a trial of the OX40 agonist ivuxolimab. All receptors derive from an adult with an advanced solid tumor such as melanoma, head and neck, liver or kidney cancer.

This sequence joins TRBV7-3 and TRBJ2-2; D not certain. There are 13 residues in the CDR3. Germline CDR1 SGHTA, CDR2 FQGTGA. V was clipped by 2 bases and J by 8 bases, with 9 bases between them. The CDR3 sequence is CASSLASKGELFF. The CDR3 DNA reads as TGTGCCAGCAGCTTAGCGTCAAAAGGGGAGCTGTTTTTT. Variable domain in full (rest from reference TRBV7-3 and TRBJ2-2): GAGVSQTPSNKVTEKGKYVELRCDPISGHTALYWYRQSLGQGPEFLIYFQGTGAADDSGLPNDRFFAVRPEGSVSTLKIQRTERGDSAVYLCASSLASKGELFFGEGSRLTVL.

The chain couples TRBV2 to TRBJ1-5; D not certain. V was shortened by 1 base and J by 4 bases, with 11 bases between the two germline ends. The germline V gene encodes CDR1 SNHLY and CDR2 FYNNEI. The CDR3 is made up of 15 amino acids. The CDR3 region has the DNA TGTGCCAGCAGTGAAGGGGCTGGGCGGAATCAGCCCCAGCATTTT. The encoded protein is CASSEGAGRNQPQHF.

The chain joins TRBV2 to TRBJ2-4, with D possibly being TRBD1 (6 bases). The CDR3 has 15 residues. Germline CDR1 and CDR2: SNHLY and FYNNEI. V was pared by 9 bases and J by 8 bases, with 23 bases between. CDR3 sequence (DNA): TGTGCCAGTCGCCCGTCGGACATTTCAGGGGACATTCAGTACTTC. It translates to CASRPSDISGDIQYF.

This rearrangement joins TRBV28 to TRBJ1-4; 10 bases fit TRBD1. V shed 6 bases, J shed 0 bases, and the junction held 4 bases outside the gene matches. CDR3 length: 16 amino acids. CDR1 MDHEN and CDR2 SYDVKM come from the germline V gene. DNA of the CDR3: TGTGCCAGCAGATCCGGGACAGGGGCAACTAATGAAAAACTGTTTTTT. It is translated as CASRSGTGATNEKLFF.

The chain employs TRBV28 and TRBJ1-3, with TRBD1 matching over 7 bases. After removal of 5 bases from V and 4 bases from J, the junction contained 8 bases not matched to a gene. There are 15 residues in the CDR3. Germline assignment: CDR1 MDHEN and CDR2 SYDVKM. The CDR3 DNA reads as TGTGCCAGCAGTGGAACCGGGACAGCAGGAAACACCATATATTTT. Translation gives CASSGTGTAGNTIYF. Full variable domain (outside the CDR3, taken from reference TRBV28 and TRBJ1-3): DVKVTQSSRYLVKRTGEKVFLECVQDMDHENMFWYRQDPGLGLRLIYFSYDVKMKEKGDIPEGYSVSREKKERFSLILESASTNQTSMYLCASSGTGTAGNTIYFGEGSWLTVV.